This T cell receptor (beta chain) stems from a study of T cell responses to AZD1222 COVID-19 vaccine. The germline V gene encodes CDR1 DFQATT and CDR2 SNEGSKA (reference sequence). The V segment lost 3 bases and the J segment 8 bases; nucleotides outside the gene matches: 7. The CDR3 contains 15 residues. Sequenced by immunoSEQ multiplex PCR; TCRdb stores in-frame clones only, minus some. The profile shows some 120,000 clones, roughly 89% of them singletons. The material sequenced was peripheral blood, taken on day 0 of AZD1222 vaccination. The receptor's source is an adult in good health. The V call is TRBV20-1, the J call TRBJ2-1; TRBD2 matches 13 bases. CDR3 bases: TGCAGTGCTAGTCGCCGACTAGCGGGAGGTGATGAGCAGTTCTTC. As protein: CSASRRLAGGDEQFF.